This is a list of T cell receptor beta chains from one sample in a study of regulatory T cells in long-lasting Graves disease. TCRdb analysed the multiplex PCR reads with MiXCR anew, one entry per CDR3 protein. The sample consists of approximately 540,000 distinct CDR3 sequences, 12% of them appearing once. These data were also reused for a study on T cells in Graves' hyperthyroidism and ophthalmopathy.

The sequences come from peripheral blood mononuclear cells (PBMCs), collected at new diagnosis, from a patient treated with antithyroid drugs. The origin of the receptors is a woman in her 30s with Graves disease. Both conserved end residues are part of each CDR3. Fields, in order: D gene, V gene, J gene, clone size, CDR3 protein, CDR3 DNA. A D gene is named only where the DNA matches it firmly. Part of the rows lack a size; the others show once, few, many or a class for expanded clones.

d_call: -
v_call: TRBV11-2
j_call: TRBJ1-1
clone_size: many
cdr3_aa: CASRYNRVLNTEAFF
cdr3_nt: TGTGCCAGCAGATATAACAGGGTTTTGAACACTGAAGCTTTCTTT

d_call: -
v_call: TRBV7-2
j_call: TRBJ2-6
clone_size: -
cdr3_aa: CASSPSGSAGANVLTF
cdr3_nt: TGTGCCAGCAGCCCGTCGGGGTCGGCTGGGGCCAACGTCCTGACTTTC

d_call: -
v_call: TRBV28
j_call: TRBJ2-1
clone_size: -
cdr3_aa: CASSFGQPNEQFF
cdr3_nt: TGTGCCAGCAGTTTTGGGCAGCCCAATGAGCAGTTCTTC

d_call: TRBD2
v_call: TRBV14
j_call: TRBJ2-1
clone_size: -
cdr3_aa: CASRQAGGINNEQFF
cdr3_nt: TGTGCCAGCAGACAAGCGGGAGGGATAAACAATGAGCAGTTCTTC

d_call: -
v_call: TRBV25-1
j_call: TRBJ1-4
clone_size: -
cdr3_aa: CASTSRQTTNEKLFF
cdr3_nt: TGTGCCAGCACATCCAGGCAAACAACTAATGAAAAACTGTTTTTT

d_call: -
v_call: TRBV25-1
j_call: TRBJ1-1
clone_size: many
cdr3_aa: CASSAGIGGTEAFF
cdr3_nt: TGTGCCAGCAGTGCAGGGATTGGGGGCACTGAAGCTTTCTTT

d_call: TRBD2
v_call: TRBV7-8
j_call: TRBJ2-1
clone_size: -
cdr3_aa: CASSYRTSGIGRDEQFF
cdr3_nt: TGTGCCAGCAGCTACAGGACTAGCGGGATAGGGCGAGATGAGCAGTTCTTC

d_call: TRBD1
v_call: TRBV7-3
j_call: TRBJ2-1
clone_size: many
cdr3_aa: CASSPKGTGANNEQFF
cdr3_nt: TGTGCCAGCAGCCCGAAGGGGACAGGGGCTAACAATGAGCAGTTCTTC

d_call: -
v_call: TRBV19
j_call: TRBJ1-2
clone_size: -
cdr3_aa: CASSIEGVGGYTF
cdr3_nt: TGTGCCAGTAGTATAGAAGGGGTTGGTGGCTACACCTTC

d_call: -
v_call: TRBV2
j_call: TRBJ1-5
clone_size: -
cdr3_aa: CASTFQGNQPQHF
cdr3_nt: TGTGCCAGCACCTTTCAGGGAAATCAGCCCCAGCATTTT

d_call: -
v_call: TRBV11-3
j_call: TRBJ2-2
clone_size: many
cdr3_aa: CASSPSLSGELFF
cdr3_nt: TGTGCCAGCAGCCCCAGTCTATCCGGGGAGCTGTTTTTT

d_call: TRBD1
v_call: TRBV6-2/TRBV6-3
j_call: TRBJ2-1
clone_size: few
cdr3_aa: CASCPGQGGNEQFF
cdr3_nt: TGTGCCAGCTGCCCCGGACAGGGAGGAAATGAGCAGTTCTTC

d_call: -
v_call: TRBV7-6
j_call: TRBJ1-2
clone_size: -
cdr3_aa: CASSLTQGIGYGYTF
cdr3_nt: TGTGCCAGCAGCTTAACCCAGGGGATAGGGTATGGCTACACCTTC

d_call: TRBD1
v_call: TRBV5-8
j_call: TRBJ2-7
clone_size: -
cdr3_aa: CASSALTGIYEQYF
cdr3_nt: TGTGCCAGCAGCGCTTTGACAGGGATCTACGAGCAGTACTTC

d_call: -
v_call: TRBV28
j_call: TRBJ2-1
clone_size: many
cdr3_aa: CASQLRLLDEQFF
cdr3_nt: TGTGCCAGCCAACTCAGGTTGCTGGATGAGCAGTTCTTC

d_call: TRBD1
v_call: TRBV6-1
j_call: TRBJ1-5
clone_size: -
cdr3_aa: CASSPDRAGNQPQHF
cdr3_nt: TGTGCCAGCAGCCCCGACAGGGCAGGAAATCAGCCCCAGCATTTT

d_call: -
v_call: TRBV9
j_call: TRBJ2-1
clone_size: -
cdr3_aa: CASSVAGVETQFF
cdr3_nt: TGTGCCAGCAGCGTAGCAGGGGTTGAGACCCAGTTCTTC

d_call: -
v_call: TRBV12-3/TRBV12-4
j_call: TRBJ2-7
clone_size: many
cdr3_aa: CASSLDRLHEQYF
cdr3_nt: TGTGCCAGCAGTTTAGACCGGCTCCACGAGCAGTACTTC

d_call: -
v_call: TRBV7-9
j_call: TRBJ1-1
clone_size: many
cdr3_aa: CASSLDFWRAWEAFF
cdr3_nt: TGTGCCAGCAGCTTGGACTTCTGGAGGGCGTGGGAAGCTTTCTTT

d_call: -
v_call: TRBV20-1
j_call: TRBJ2-4
clone_size: -
cdr3_aa: CSASDSTIARWDKSIQYF
cdr3_nt: TGCAGTGCTAGCGACAGCACCATAGCGCGGTGGGACAAAAGCATTCAGTACTTC

d_call: -
v_call: TRBV30
j_call: TRBJ1-6
clone_size: few
cdr3_aa: CAWTHLDNSPLHF
cdr3_nt: TGTGCCTGGACTCACTTGGATAATTCACCCCTCCACTTT

d_call: -
v_call: TRBV5-4
j_call: TRBJ1-2
clone_size: few
cdr3_aa: CASSQDHYGYTF
cdr3_nt: TGTGCCAGCAGTCAAGATCACTATGGCTACACCTTC

d_call: -
v_call: TRBV18
j_call: TRBJ1-3
clone_size: -
cdr3_aa: CASSGPDAGNTIYF
cdr3_nt: TGTGCCAGCTCCGGCCCCGACGCTGGAAACACCATATATTTT

d_call: -
v_call: TRBV2
j_call: TRBJ2-3
clone_size: many
cdr3_aa: CASTQNRGDTQYF
cdr3_nt: TGTGCCAGCACTCAAAATCGGGGAGATACGCAGTATTTT

d_call: -
v_call: TRBV30
j_call: TRBJ1-1
clone_size: many
cdr3_aa: CAWTPGFFNEDTEAFF
cdr3_nt: TGTGCCTGGACACCGGGCTTCTTCAACGAAGACACTGAAGCTTTCTTT

d_call: TRBD2
v_call: TRBV30
j_call: TRBJ2-7
clone_size: -
cdr3_aa: CAWSAGLAVYEQYF
cdr3_nt: TGTGCCTGGAGCGCTGGACTAGCGGTCTACGAGCAGTACTTC

d_call: -
v_call: TRBV19
j_call: TRBJ2-3
clone_size: few
cdr3_aa: CASSITDPTDTQYF
cdr3_nt: TGTGCCAGTAGTATCACGGACCCCACAGATACGCAGTATTTT

d_call: -
v_call: TRBV7-9
j_call: TRBJ1-2
clone_size: many
cdr3_aa: CASSSGDNYGYTF
cdr3_nt: TGTGCCAGCAGCTCGGGGGATAACTATGGCTACACCTTC

d_call: TRBD1
v_call: TRBV9
j_call: TRBJ2-6
clone_size: -
cdr3_aa: CASSVGTGVFSGANVLTF
cdr3_nt: TGTGCCAGCAGCGTCGGGACAGGGGTTTTCTCTGGGGCCAACGTCCTGACTTTC

d_call: TRBD2
v_call: TRBV28
j_call: TRBJ2-2
clone_size: many
cdr3_aa: CASADPLAGVGTGELFF
cdr3_nt: TGTGCCAGCGCGGATCCACTAGCGGGAGTTGGCACCGGGGAGCTGTTTTTT

d_call: -
v_call: TRBV28
j_call: TRBJ2-3
clone_size: few
cdr3_aa: CASSFRNTDTQYF
cdr3_nt: TGTGCCAGCAGTTTCAGAAACACAGATACGCAGTATTTT

d_call: -
v_call: TRBV6-2/TRBV6-3
j_call: TRBJ2-5
clone_size: many
cdr3_aa: CASSYSGRAEETQYF
cdr3_nt: TGTGCCAGCAGTTACTCTGGAAGGGCGGAAGAGACCCAGTACTTC

d_call: -
v_call: TRBV27
j_call: TRBJ2-7
clone_size: many
cdr3_aa: CASSKGVVGVSYEQYF
cdr3_nt: TGTGCCAGCAGCAAGGGGGTCGTGGGAGTGTCGTACGAGCAGTACTTC

d_call: -
v_call: TRBV19
j_call: TRBJ1-1
clone_size: -
cdr3_aa: CASKGVGEAFF
cdr3_nt: TGTGCCAGTAAAGGGGTTGGTGAAGCTTTCTTT

d_call: -
v_call: TRBV7-3
j_call: TRBJ2-2
clone_size: -
cdr3_aa: CASSQFISGELFF
cdr3_nt: TGTGCCAGCAGCCAGTTCATTTCCGGGGAGCTGTTTTTT

d_call: TRBD2
v_call: TRBV7-9
j_call: TRBJ2-2
clone_size: many
cdr3_aa: CASSGTASGRRTGELFF
cdr3_nt: TGTGCCAGCAGCGGTACTGCTAGCGGGAGAAGGACCGGGGAGCTGTTTTTT

d_call: -
v_call: TRBV7-8
j_call: TRBJ2-7
clone_size: -
cdr3_aa: CASSLTPDDWYEQYF
cdr3_nt: TGTGCCAGCAGCTTAACCCCGGACGACTGGTACGAGCAGTACTTC